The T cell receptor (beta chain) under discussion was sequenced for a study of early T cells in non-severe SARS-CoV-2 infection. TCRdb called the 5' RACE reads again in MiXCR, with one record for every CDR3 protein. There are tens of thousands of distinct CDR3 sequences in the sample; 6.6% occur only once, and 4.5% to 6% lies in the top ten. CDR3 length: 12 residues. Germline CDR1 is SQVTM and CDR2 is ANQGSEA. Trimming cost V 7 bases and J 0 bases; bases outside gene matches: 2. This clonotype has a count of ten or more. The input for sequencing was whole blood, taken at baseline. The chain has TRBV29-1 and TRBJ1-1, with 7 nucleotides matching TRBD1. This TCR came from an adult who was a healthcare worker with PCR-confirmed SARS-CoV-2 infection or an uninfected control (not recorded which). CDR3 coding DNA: TGCAGCGCCGGACAGGTGAACACTGAAGCTTTCTTT. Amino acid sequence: CSAGQVNTEAFF.